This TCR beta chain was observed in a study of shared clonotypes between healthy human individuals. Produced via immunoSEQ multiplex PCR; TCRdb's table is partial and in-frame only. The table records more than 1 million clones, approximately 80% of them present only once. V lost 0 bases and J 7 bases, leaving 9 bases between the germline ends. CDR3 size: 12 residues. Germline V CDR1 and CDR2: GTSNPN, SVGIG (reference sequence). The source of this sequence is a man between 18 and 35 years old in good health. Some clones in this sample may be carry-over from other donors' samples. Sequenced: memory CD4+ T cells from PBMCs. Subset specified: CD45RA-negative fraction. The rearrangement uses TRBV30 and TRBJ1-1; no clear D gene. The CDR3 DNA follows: TGTGCCTGGAGTGTACAGTTGGGTGAAGCTTTCTTT. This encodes CAWSVQLGEAFF.